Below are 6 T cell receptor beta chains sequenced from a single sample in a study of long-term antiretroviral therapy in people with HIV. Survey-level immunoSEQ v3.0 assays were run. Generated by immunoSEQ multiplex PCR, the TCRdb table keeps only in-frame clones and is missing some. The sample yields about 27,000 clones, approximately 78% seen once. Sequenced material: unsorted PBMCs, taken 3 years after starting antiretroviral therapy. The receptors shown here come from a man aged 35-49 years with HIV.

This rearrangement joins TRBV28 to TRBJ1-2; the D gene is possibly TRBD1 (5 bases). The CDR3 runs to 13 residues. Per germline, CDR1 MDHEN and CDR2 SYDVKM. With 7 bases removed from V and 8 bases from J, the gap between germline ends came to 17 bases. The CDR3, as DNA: TGTGCCAGCAACGGTCCAGGGCTGGAGGGCTACACCTTC. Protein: CASNGPGLEGYTF.

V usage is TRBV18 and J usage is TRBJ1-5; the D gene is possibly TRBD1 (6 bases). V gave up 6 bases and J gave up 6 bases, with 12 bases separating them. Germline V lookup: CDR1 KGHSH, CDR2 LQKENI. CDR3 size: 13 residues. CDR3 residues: CASSPDRTQPQHF. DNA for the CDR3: TGTGCCAGCTCTCCCGACAGGACTCAGCCCCAGCATTTT.

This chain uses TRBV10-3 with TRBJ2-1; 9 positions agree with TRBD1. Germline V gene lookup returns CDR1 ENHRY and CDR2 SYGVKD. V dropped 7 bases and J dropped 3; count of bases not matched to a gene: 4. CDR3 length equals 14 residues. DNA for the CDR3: TGTGCCATCAAAACAGGGGGCATCTACAATGAGCAGTTCTTC. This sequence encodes CAIKTGGIYNEQFF.

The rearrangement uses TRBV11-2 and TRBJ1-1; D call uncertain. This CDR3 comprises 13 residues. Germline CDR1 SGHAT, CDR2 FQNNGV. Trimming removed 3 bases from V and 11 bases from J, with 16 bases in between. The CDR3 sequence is CASSLSEGVSAFF. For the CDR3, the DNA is TGTGCCAGCAGCTTGAGCGAGGGAGTGTCGGCTTTCTTT.

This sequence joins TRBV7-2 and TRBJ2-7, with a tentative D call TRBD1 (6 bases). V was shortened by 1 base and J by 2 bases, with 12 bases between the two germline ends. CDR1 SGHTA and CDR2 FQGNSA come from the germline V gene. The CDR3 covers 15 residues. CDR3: CASSLGATGTYEQYF. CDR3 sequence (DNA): TGTGCCAGCAGCTTAGGCGCGACAGGCACCTACGAGCAGTACTTC.

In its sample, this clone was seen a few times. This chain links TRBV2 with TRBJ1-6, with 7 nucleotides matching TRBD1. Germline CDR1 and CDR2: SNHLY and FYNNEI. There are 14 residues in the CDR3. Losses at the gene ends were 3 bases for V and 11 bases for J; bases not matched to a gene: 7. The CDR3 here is CASSDGTAYPPLHF. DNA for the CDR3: TGTGCCAGCAGTGACGGGACAGCCTATCCACCCCTCCACTTT.